This is a list of T cell receptor beta chains from one sample in a study of cytomegalovirus exposure and HLA in healthy donors. The method was immunoSEQ multiplex PCR; TCRdb's version includes in-frame clones alone and lacks a portion of them. The table has approximately 210,000 clones, roughly 83% seen once. Sequences were obtained from PBMCs. All receptors derive from a woman aged 45-59 years in good health and CMV-seronegative. The CDR3 runs from the conserved cysteine through the conserved F or W.

TRBV28	TRBJ1-5	CASRATGINQPQHF
TRBV7-2	TRBJ2-6	CASSPGGVGANVLTF
TRBV18	TRBJ1-1	CASSPNTGRNTEAFF
TRBV2	TRBJ1-2	CASRTGPGRGYTF
TRBV7-9	TRBJ2-5	CASSFVGSGGVGYF
TRBV18	TRBJ2-1	CASSLRVSGIGDEQFF
TRBV19	TRBJ2-7	CASRAGGTGSNEQYF
TRBV19	TRBJ2-5	CASSGSSRQETQYF
TRBV4-2	TRBJ1-2	CASSQLPGNYGYTF
TRBV6-1	TRBJ1-5	CASRGTGHQPQHF
TRBV7-3	TRBJ1-1	CASSLMPGTMNTEAFF
TRBV6-6	TRBJ1-1	CASSPTEQGTEAFF
TRBV19	TRBJ1-1	CASSIAGALNTEAFF
TRBV4-3	TRBJ1-1	CASSQETPPCSFF
TRBV9	TRBJ2-1	CASSVGGDSSYNEQFF
TRBV7-9	TRBJ2-7	CASSLVEGLYEQYF
TRBV27	TRBJ2-3	CASSLGVATDTQYF
TRBV28	TRBJ1-5	CASRTGDGGNQPQHF
TRBV11-2	TRBJ2-5	CASSLGIAGVETQYF
TRBV9	TRBJ1-2	CASSAKTGTGLYGYTF
TRBV30	TRBJ1-2	CAWRGGNYGYTF
TRBV27	TRBJ1-3	CASSFKISRLLLGNTIYF
TRBV15	TRBJ2-3	CATSRDVPVSSTDTQYF
TRBV7-2	TRBJ1-5	CASSPRPGMSQPQHF
TRBV7-2	TRBJ1-1	CASSLVGGKNTEAFF
TRBV28	TRBJ1-4	CASSPYPGTGGEKLFF
TRBV7-8	TRBJ2-3	CASSDGVAGGTDTQYF
TRBV28	TRBJ2-5	CASSLGPIQETQYF
TRBV30	TRBJ2-5	CACEDYYGETQYF
TRBV27	TRBJ2-2	CASSFAGSGRELFF
TRBV2	TRBJ2-7	CASRTEYYEQYF
TRBV5-1	TRBJ2-7	CASSSTTSREQYF
TRBV12-5	TRBJ1-5	CASGTGQSNQPQHF
TRBV6-1	TRBJ2-7	CASSDQGPGITSYEQYF
TRBV4-1	TRBJ1-5	CASSLDSTGGGGQPQHF
TRBV5-1	TRBJ1-2	CASTLDSDRYGYTF
TRBV7-9	TRBJ1-1	CASSRVQGAFF
TRBV14	TRBJ2-3	CASSQDVASGGFTDTQYF
TRBV6-5	TRBJ2-7	CASSWQGTSYSEQYF
TRBV6-6	TRBJ1-2	CASSYSRDSGYTF
TRBV28	TRBJ1-1	CASQPWGQGNTEAFF
TRBV25-1	TRBJ2-1	CASNGGTYNEQFF